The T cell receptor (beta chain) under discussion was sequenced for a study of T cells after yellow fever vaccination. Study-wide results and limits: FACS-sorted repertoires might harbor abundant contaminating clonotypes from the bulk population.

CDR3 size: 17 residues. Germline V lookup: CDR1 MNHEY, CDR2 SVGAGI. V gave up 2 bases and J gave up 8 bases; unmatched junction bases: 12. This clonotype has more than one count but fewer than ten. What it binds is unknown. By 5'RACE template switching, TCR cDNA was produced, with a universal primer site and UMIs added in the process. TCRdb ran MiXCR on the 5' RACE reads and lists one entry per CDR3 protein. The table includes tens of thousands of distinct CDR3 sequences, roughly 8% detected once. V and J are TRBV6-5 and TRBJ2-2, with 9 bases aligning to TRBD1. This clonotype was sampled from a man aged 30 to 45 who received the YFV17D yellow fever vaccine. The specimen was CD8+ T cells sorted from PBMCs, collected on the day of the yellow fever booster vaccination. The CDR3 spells CASSYPSWTGEIGELFF. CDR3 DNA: TGTGCCAGCAGTTACCCTAGTTGGACAGGGGAAATAGGGGAGCTGTTTTTT.